This T cell receptor (beta chain) was sequenced in a study of cytomegalovirus exposure and HLA in healthy donors. Study-wide findings and caveats: Being productive about 87% or about 30% of the time was typical of most TCR beta V segments in an earlier analysis. Across all donors, roughly uniform sequencing depth was an assumption of the presence/absence analyses.

The germline gives CDR1 MNHEY, CDR2 SVGAGI. The CDR3 length is 15 residues. Deletions cut 0 bases from V and 8 bases from J, with 15 bases between. Concerning this clone: Its antigen is unidentified.

PCR involved 60 Vbeta and 13 Jbeta primers. Repertoires were generated with immunoSEQ multiplex PCR, while TCRdb's copy carries only in-frame clones and drops some. Seen here are some 100,000 clones, 76% observed once, and the top ten hold about 4%. The donors (healthy individuals) were bone marrow donors. Sequenced: PBMCs. The chain has TRBV6-5 and TRBJ2-3; possible D gene TRBD2, 7 bases. The TCR originated in a woman in her fifties or sixties in good health and CMV-seropositive. The CDR3 protein is CASSYSEGGSGTQYF. Here the CDR3 DNA reads TGTGCCAGCAGTTACTCGGAGGGGGGGAGCGGTACGCAGTATTTT.